This T cell receptor (beta chain) originates from a study of cytomegalovirus exposure and HLA in healthy donors (dated by TCRdb to 2016 to 2017). Concerning the study at large: In an earlier analysis of fewer than 750 of the donors, 276 Gb of sequence data and some 100 million unique TCR beta sequences from some 170 million T cells were reported. An early release that covered some 640 HLA-typed donors contained approximately 300 gigabases of sequencing data and about 93 million unique TCR sequences. Of the roughly 390 genotyped donors, 81% fell in the genetic ancestry cluster associated with self-reported Caucasian donors. The study was designed to test whether signatures of past pathogen exposure could be identified by cataloging public T cell receptors. The study profiled the T cell repertoires of about 640 subjects by immunosequencing and related them to cytomegalovirus serostatus. Besides the first cohort of more than 650 subjects, a separate validation cohort made up of around 120 different subjects was used. The study combined high-throughput TCR immunosequencing, statistical association of individual TCRs with disease status, and machine learning to predict cytomegalovirus infection status. To study patterns of TCR occurrence, a later analysis re-analyzed previously published TCR beta repertoires from under 750 donors and added high-resolution HLA genotyping. In the later analysis, no new phenotypic data were used to find candidate immune exposures; instead, reliance was placed on TCR beta sequences and their occurrence across donors. An earlier analysis of nearly 600 of the donors applied high-throughput TCR beta sequencing to assess whether each TCR beta V gene segment acted as functional or pseudogenic. Alongside the repertoire data, information on donor age, sex, ethnicity and CMV serostatus was compiled. In a later genetic analysis, genome-wide SNP genotypes for about three fifths of the roughly 670 donors were used, and that subset was treated as a discovery cohort. Every repertoire in the discovery cohort had been generated on one and the same sequencing platform. HLA typing covered class I and class II loci at four-digit resolution. The number of typed donors differed by locus: about 620-640 for A, B, C, DRB1 and DQB1; approximately 540 for DQA1; some 590 for DPA1; and about 450 for DPB1. A handful of DR-DQ haplotypes were handled as single units for association and clustering because linkage in the cohort was strong. On average, 235,054 unique TCR beta nucleotide sequences were sequenced per donor among more than 350 genotyped donors of the cohort, with 15% to 20% of those sequences being non-productive.

Comment on this clone: What antigen it recognizes has not been identified. Base qualities are not recorded, but no much larger clone differs from it by a single base.

The cohort consisted of 650 to 700 healthy bone marrow donors. At the time of sampling, every cohort member was nominally healthy, though immune exposures that went unrecorded were likely present. The donor tested CMV seronegative, placing the donor among the roughly 340 seronegative members of the cohort. Each donor provided a peripheral blood sample, and peripheral blood mononuclear cells were used for TCR beta sequencing. Genomic DNA extraction from the blood cell samples was performed with the Qiagen DNeasy Blood Extraction Kit. Results and caveats for the whole study, not just this receptor: A further reported finding was that TCR beta sequences accurately predicted the HLA-A and HLA-B alleles for most subjects in the first cohort. The authors suggested that the approach could potentially be extended to other disease states and immunological phenotypes. The classifier was reported to diagnose cytomegalovirus status with high specificity and sensitivity in both the original cohort and the validation cohort. In a later analysis, HLA-associated TCR beta chains were found to be more clonally expanded and to have lower generation probabilities than equally common non-associated chains. Because HLA typing was unavailable for some donors at each locus, only the typed subset was used in association tests. Linkage disequilibrium might explain the correlated functional status among segregating V segments, but an unknown experimental factor could not be excluded. A group of highly shared sequence variants was considered likely to be a technical artifact of the sequencing pipeline. In a later genetic analysis, fewer N-insertions in productive TCRs were reported among donors in an Asian-associated ancestry cluster than the roughly 710-donor mean. Some IMGT-functional V segments, including TRBV6-2 and TRBV6-3, could not be distinguished by the 87-base-pair reads and were therefore excluded. Roughly uniform sequencing depth across donors was assumed in presence/absence analyses, although this assumption may not hold. In the study, some 160 TCR beta chains were listed as associated with cytomegalovirus. Most TCR sequences were observed very rarely across donors, whereas some public TCRs were present in many individuals. This cohort had only TCR beta chains sequenced, and the lack of alpha or paired-chain data limited which features could be detected. A later analysis found that most CMV-associated TCR beta chains appeared HLA-restricted, with HLA associations seemingly driven largely by CMV exposure. According to a later analysis, TCR association rates differed among HLA loci, with DRB1 alleles showing the most associated TCRs and HLA-C alleles showing the fewest. Roughly 15 rarely observed V segments, including chromosome 9 orphons, were excluded from the earlier analysis of about 600 of the donors because counts were too low. At a false discovery rate of 0.05, a later analysis linked 16,951 TCR beta sequences to specific HLA alleles. The only immune exposure information available for the cohort was CMV serostatus. V-gene and J-gene trimming of TCR beta chains was associated with a missense DCLRE1C variant in a later genetic analysis, and the association was replicated in an independent cohort. In a later analysis, several top co-occurrence clusters were reported to appear linked to parvovirus B19, influenza, CMV and Epstein-Barr virus. In vitro tests confirmed that a few of the cytomegalovirus-associated TCR beta chains recognize cytomegalovirus antigens. An earlier analysis of 587 of the donors showed that most TCR beta V segments appeared in productive rearrangements either about 87% or about 30% of the time, which broadly matched IMGT annotations. Strong co-occurrence of HLA alleles, especially DR and DQ, made assigning TCR associations to individual alleles difficult.

CDR1 and CDR2 are drawn from the germline V gene (reference sequence): SGHNT, YYREEE. Including cysteine and phenylalanine, the CDR3 has 13 amino acids. Just the 39-base CDR3 DNA is kept, in frame starting at base 1. V is cut by 7 bases and J by 0 bases, and the space between the germline ends is 7 bases. The library was obtained by the immunoSEQ multiplex PCR assay. For the multiplex PCR, a mixture combining 60 forward primers for TCR Vbeta segments and 13 reverse primers for TCR Jbeta segments was used. The CDR3 region of rearranged TCR beta genes was amplified from genomic DNA by a multiplex PCR assay. On the Illumina HiSeq System, the amplified TCR beta libraries were sequenced as 87-base-pair reads. In the source study's methods: A later analysis tallied 70 million to 100 million unique TCR beta chains across the 610 or so repertoires, and some 10 million of those chains were shared by two or more donors. To remove PCR and sequencing errors, raw reads were error-corrected and collapsed into unique sequences using a nearest-neighbor algorithm that merged closely related sequences. To assign V, D and J gene segments, CDR3 sequences were aligned to IMGT reference sequences. Each retained sequence needed at least a six-nucleotide match to both a V gene segment and a J gene segment. Rearrangements were classified as productive when the CDR3 lacked stop codons and remained in frame with V and J, and all other rearrangements were classified as non-productive. CDR3 was defined by IMGT convention, running from the second conserved V-encoded cysteine to the conserved J-encoded phenylalanine. In an earlier analysis of around 600 of the donors, sequences lacking an unambiguous match to a single V gene segment were excluded. An earlier analysis of a few hundred of the donors classified V segments as functional when productive rearrangements were above 56.7% and as segregating when the standard deviation between donors was above 5%. A statistical classification framework was built to diagnose cytomegalovirus status from the catalog of TCR beta chain sequences. In a later analysis, TCR nucleotide sequences were compared against IMGT/GENE-DB human TR gene sequences so that V and J genes could be assigned. The TCRdist pipeline was used in a later analysis to assign CDR3 sequences and most-parsimonious VDJ recombination scenarios. A later analysis defined each TCR beta chain by its CDR3 amino acid sequence plus V-gene family, and excluded reads lacking a unique V-gene family. As a way to deal with suspected cross-contamination and a sequencing artifact, a later analysis dropped over 550 nucleotide sequences that were highly shared and had low generation probability. A later analysis calculated a clonal expansion index for each public chain from normalized within-repertoire ranks of inferred template counts. A later analysis computed generation probabilities with a VDJ recombination model fitted to out-of-frame rearrangements, and checked the results against IGoR. A later analysis scored TCR-TCR, TCR-HLA and TCR-CMV co-occurrence with hypergeometric tests, applying a repertoire-size bias correction to TCR pairs. To estimate false discovery rates, a later analysis permuted the HLA or CMV assignments 20 times. In a later analysis, co-occurring TCRs were grouped with DBSCAN, and TCRdist sequence similarity was added when clustering was performed within HLA-allele-positive subsets. For co-occurrence clustering, repertoires with fewer than 30,000 or more than 120,000 public chains were excluded, along with 4 to 6 repertoires with anomalous nucleotide sharing. Here the immuneACCESS table is served through TCRdb, limited to in-frame sequences with V and J called. Missing clones are a known gap in these copies; in checked studies unresolved V genes cover under half, and the rest lacks a known reason. That table furnishes V, J and clone size, whereas the DNA furnished D and trimming. Within this sample are some 120,000 clones, with roughly a tenth of them counted one time only. The top ten clonotypes cover 3% of the sample.

The receptor was isolated from a young man in good health and CMV-seronegative. The chain links TRBV5-4 with TRBJ2-2; tentative D gene TRBD1, with 5 bases matching. Sequencing input: PBMCs. In nucleotides, the sequence is TGTGCCAGCGGACACTCGAACACCGGGGAGCTGTTTTTT. Its protein product is CASGHSNTGELFF. With all but the CDR3 taken from the reference TRBV5-4 and TRBJ2-2 genes, the full variable domain is: ETGVTQSPTHLIKTRGQQVTLRCSSQSGHNTVSWYQQALGQGPQFIFQYYREEENGRGNFPPRFSGLQFPNYSSELNVNALELDDSALYLCASGHSNTGELFFGEGSRLTVL.